This TCR beta chain stems from a study of blood T cell repertoires in COVID-19 (dated by TCRdb to 2020 to 2021). At the level of the whole study: Samples covering the acute and convalescent phases of COVID-19 were provided by collaborators in the United States, Italy and Spain. Samples came from the ongoing ImmuneRACE study (first 160 participants) plus 1,254 subjects from 6 global collaborators. Where HLA class I and class II types were available, the types were taken from metadata supplied by the sample provider, not from assay-based typing. Subjects who had been exposed to COVID-19, were actively infected with it, or had recovered from it provided the deeply sampled blood TCRbeta repertoires that made up the dataset. Nearly every sample came with metadata listing a de-identified subject ID, COVID-19 status, age in years and sex. The prospective study material was composed of cDNA or gDNA derived from T cells, B-cell-depleted T cells, or PBMCs. The repertoires were made available in a free public database intended to serve as a resource for research on the immune response to SARS-CoV-2. Here is what the overall study found, with its caveats: The quantity of clinical and demographic metadata differed by source and by participant and was supplied without curation.

Collaborating institutions collected whole blood in K2EDTA tubes following their own protocols. Collaborator samples were shipped for TCRbeta analysis as frozen whole blood, isolated PBMCs, or DNA extracted from either sample type. Between the V and J ends, shortened by 8 bases and 5 bases respectively, the junction contains 6 bases. The germline V gene (reference sequence) gives CDR1 as SEHNR and CDR2 as FQNEAQ. Reading from cysteine to phenylalanine, the CDR3 counts 10 amino acids. The CDR3 DNA has 30 bases and is translated from base 1. Turning to this clone: Its antigen target is currently unknown. No base-level quality is on record; no much larger clone is a single base apart.

TCRbeta CDR3 regions were amplified from genomic DNA by means of the immunoSEQ Assay, a bias-controlled multiplex PCR. The authors' analysis ran thus. The number of nucleated cells in each sample was estimated from the amplification of reference gene primers within the assay. To quantify the absolute abundance of each unique TCRbeta CDR3 rearrangement, sequence reads were collapsed and filtered. For each sample, productive Simpson clonality was calculated as the square root of Simpson's diversity index across productive rearrangements. The immuneACCESS repertoire file appears here via TCRdb, limited to in-frame rearrangements. These files lack a portion of the clones; in checked studies, under half of the deficit traces to unresolved V genes, and the cause of the others is not known. Clone size and V and J calls were adopted from that table, with D and trimming inferred from the DNA. The sample yields approximately 210,000 clones; around 91% were counted once. 4.5% to 5.5% of the sample comes from the top ten.

The specimen sequenced was peripheral blood. This receptor was obtained from a woman aged 40 to 55 with acute or convalescent COVID-19. This sequence uses TRBV7-9 and TRBJ2-5, with the D gene call left open. The CDR3 corresponds to CASSRETQYF. Read as DNA, the sequence is TGTGCCAGCTCCCGGGAGACCCAGTACTTC.